This T cell receptor (beta chain) was recovered during a study of blood T cell repertoires in COVID-19. Study-wide context: Collection of acute and convalescent COVID-19 samples took place in the United States, Italy and Spain.

In its sample, this clone was seen once. Source study methods: Using reference gene primer amplification, nucleated cell counts were estimated. Generated by immunoSEQ multiplex PCR, the TCRdb table keeps only in-frame clones and is missing some. V, J and clone size derive from that table, while D and trimming were established from the DNA sequence. The sample has fewer than 300,000 clones, approximately 83% seen once. Individuals drawn from under 30 US areas were roughly 18 to 89 years old. Assignment of participants to cohorts was predicated upon participant-reported clinical history. The source of this sequence is a woman in her thirties who had recovered from COVID-19. Material: PBMCs or T cells enriched from blood (not recorded which).

The CDR3: CASHRQENTEAFF. The CDR3 DNA reads as TGTGCCAGCCACAGACAGGAGAACACTGAAGCTTTCTTT. The genes are TRBV19 and TRBJ1-1; maybe TRBD1 (6 bases). The V gene's germline CDR1 is LNHDA and CDR2 SQIVND (reference sequence). V was cut by 9 bases and J by 1 base, with 12 bases left in between. The CDR3 covers 13 residues. Together with reference TRBV19 and TRBJ1-1, the CDR3 gives the full variable domain: DGGITQSPKYLFRKEGQNVTLSCEQNLNHDAMYWYRQDPGQGLRLIYYSQIVNDFQKGDIAEGYSVSREKKESFPLTVTSAQKNPTAFYLCASHRQENTEAFFGQGTRLTVV.